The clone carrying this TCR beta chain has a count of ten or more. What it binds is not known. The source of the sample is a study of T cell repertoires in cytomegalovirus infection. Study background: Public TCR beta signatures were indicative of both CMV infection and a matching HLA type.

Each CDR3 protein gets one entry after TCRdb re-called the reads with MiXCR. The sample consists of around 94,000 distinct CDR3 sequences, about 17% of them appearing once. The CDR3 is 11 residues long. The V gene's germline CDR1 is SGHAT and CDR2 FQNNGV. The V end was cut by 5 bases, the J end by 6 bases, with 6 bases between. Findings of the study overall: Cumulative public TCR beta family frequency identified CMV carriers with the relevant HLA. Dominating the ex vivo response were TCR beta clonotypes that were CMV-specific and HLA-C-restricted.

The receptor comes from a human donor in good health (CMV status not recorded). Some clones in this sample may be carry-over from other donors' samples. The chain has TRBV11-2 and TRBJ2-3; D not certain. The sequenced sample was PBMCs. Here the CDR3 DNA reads TGTGCCAGCAGCCCCGGGGATACGCAGTATTTT. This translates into CASSPGDTQYF.